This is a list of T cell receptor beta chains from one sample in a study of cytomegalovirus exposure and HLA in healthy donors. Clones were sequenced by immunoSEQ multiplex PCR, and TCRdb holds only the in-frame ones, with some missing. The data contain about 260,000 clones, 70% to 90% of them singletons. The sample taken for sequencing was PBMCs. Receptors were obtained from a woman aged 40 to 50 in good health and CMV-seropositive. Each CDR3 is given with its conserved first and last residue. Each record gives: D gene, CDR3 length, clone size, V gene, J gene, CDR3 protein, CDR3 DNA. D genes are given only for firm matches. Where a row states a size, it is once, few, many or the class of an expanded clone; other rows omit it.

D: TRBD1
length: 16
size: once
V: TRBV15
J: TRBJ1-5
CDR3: CATSRSGDSRNQPQHF
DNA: TGTGCCACCAGCAGATCGGGGGACAGCCGCAATCAGCCCCAGCATTTT

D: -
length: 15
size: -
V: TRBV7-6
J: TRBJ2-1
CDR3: CASSSRQALYNEQFF
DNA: TGTGCCAGCAGCTCTAGACAGGCGTTATACAATGAGCAGTTCTTC

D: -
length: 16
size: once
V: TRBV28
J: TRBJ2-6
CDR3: CASSPTTASGANVLTF
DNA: TGTGCCAGCAGTCCGACCACAGCCTCTGGGGCCAACGTCCTGACTTTC

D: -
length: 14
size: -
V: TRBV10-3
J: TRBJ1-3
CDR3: CAISEAGSGNTIYF
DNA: TGTGCCATCAGTGAGGCGGGCTCTGGAAACACCATATATTTT

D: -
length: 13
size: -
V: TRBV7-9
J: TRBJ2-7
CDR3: CATQQDSSYEQYF
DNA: TGTGCCACCCAACAGGATTCGTCTTACGAGCAGTACTTC

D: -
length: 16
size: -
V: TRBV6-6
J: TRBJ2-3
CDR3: CASSSLVLGETDTQYF
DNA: TGTGCCAGCAGTTCCCTAGTTCTCGGGGAAACAGATACGCAGTATTTT

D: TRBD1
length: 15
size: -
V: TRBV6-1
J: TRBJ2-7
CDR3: CASEVGTGGSYEQYF
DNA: TGTGCCAGCGAGGTAGGGACAGGGGGCTCCTACGAGCAGTACTTC

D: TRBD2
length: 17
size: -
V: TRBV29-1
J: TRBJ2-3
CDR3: CSVEFGSGSREGDTQYF
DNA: TGCAGCGTTGAATTTGGTAGCGGGAGTAGGGAGGGGGATACGCAGTATTTT

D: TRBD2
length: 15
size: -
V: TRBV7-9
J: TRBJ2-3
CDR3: CASSLAGGSTDTQYF
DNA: TGTGCCAGCAGCTTAGCGGGAGGGAGCACAGATACGCAGTATTTT

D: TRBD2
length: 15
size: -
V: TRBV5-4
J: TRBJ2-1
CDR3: CASRGLAQSYNEQFF
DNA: TGTGCCAGCAGGGGACTAGCGCAATCCTACAATGAGCAGTTCTTC

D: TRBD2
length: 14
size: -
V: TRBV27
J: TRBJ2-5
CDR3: CASRLAGGRETQYF
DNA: TGTGCCAGCAGACTAGCGGGAGGGCGGGAGACCCAGTACTTC

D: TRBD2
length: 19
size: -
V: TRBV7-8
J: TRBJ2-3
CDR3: CASSSSRGREGRGTDTQYF
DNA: TGTGCCAGCAGCTCCTCTAGGGGCCGGGAGGGCCGGGGCACAGATACGCAGTATTTT

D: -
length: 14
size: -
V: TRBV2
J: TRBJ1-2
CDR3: CASTGQSLGYGYTF
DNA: TGTGCCAGCACCGGACAGTCCCTGGGGTATGGCTACACCTTC

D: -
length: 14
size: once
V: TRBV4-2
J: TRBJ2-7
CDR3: CASSQDAPGYEQYF
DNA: TGTGCCAGCAGCCAAGACGCCCCAGGCTACGAGCAGTACTTC

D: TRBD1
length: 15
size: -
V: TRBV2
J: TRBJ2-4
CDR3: CASSFSDRGLGIQYF
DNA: TGTGCCAGCAGTTTTTCGGACAGGGGGCTCGGCATTCAGTACTTC

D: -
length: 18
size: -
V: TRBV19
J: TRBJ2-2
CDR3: CASIPGHQITKATGELFF
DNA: TGTGCCAGTATCCCGGGACACCAGATCACAAAAGCCACCGGGGAGCTGTTTTTT

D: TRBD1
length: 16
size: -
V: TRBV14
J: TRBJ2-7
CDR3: CASSQDLLRGPYEQYF
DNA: TGTGCCAGCAGCCAAGATCTTCTGAGGGGGCCCTACGAGCAGTACTTC

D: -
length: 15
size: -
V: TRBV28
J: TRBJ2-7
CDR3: CASSPTSTGSYEQYF
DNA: TGTGCCAGCAGCCCAACCTCAACCGGCTCCTACGAGCAGTACTTC

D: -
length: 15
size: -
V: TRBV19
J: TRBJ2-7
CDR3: CASSPSPGADGEQYF
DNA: TGTGCCAGTAGTCCCAGCCCAGGGGCAGACGGAGAGCAGTACTTC

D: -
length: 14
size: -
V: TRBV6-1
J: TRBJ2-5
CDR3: CASSERAGRETQYF
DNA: TGTGCCAGCAGTGAGAGGGCGGGAAGGGAGACCCAGTACTTC

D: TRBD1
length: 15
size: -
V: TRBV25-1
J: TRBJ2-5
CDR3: CASSPPGQTPETQYF
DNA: TGTGCCAGCAGCCCGCCGGGACAGACCCCAGAGACCCAGTACTTC

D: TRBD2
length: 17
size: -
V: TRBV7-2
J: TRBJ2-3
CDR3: CASSLGASGGLTDTQYF
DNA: TGTGCCAGCAGCTTGGGTGCCTCGGGAGGGCTCACAGATACGCAGTATTTT

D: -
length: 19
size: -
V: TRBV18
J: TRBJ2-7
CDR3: CASSREVRQSPGVSYEQYF
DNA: TGTGCCAGCTCACGGGAGGTCAGACAATCCCCTGGGGTCTCCTACGAGCAGTACTTC

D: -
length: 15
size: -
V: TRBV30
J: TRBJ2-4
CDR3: CAWSVPSGFQNIQYF
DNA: TGTGCCTGGAGTGTACCGTCGGGGTTCCAAAACATTCAGTACTTC

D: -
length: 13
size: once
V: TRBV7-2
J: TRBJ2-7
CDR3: CASSPGLRNEQYF
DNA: TGTGCCAGCAGCCCGGGACTGCGCAACGAGCAGTACTTC

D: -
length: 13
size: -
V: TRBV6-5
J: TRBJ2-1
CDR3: CASSYLVANEQFF
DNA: TGTGCCAGCAGTTACTTAGTAGCAAATGAGCAGTTCTTC

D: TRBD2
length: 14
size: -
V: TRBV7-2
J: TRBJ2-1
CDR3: CASSPAGPNNEQFF
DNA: TGTGCCAGCAGTCCAGCGGGACCAAACAATGAGCAGTTCTTC

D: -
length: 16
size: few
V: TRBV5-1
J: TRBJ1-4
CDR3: CASRPDRVATNEKLFF
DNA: TGCGCCAGCAGACCGGACAGAGTAGCAACTAATGAAAAACTGTTTTTT

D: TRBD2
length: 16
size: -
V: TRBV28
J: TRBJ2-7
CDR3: CASSLPSGRARYEQYF
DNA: TGTGCCAGCAGTTTACCCAGCGGGAGGGCCAGGTACGAGCAGTACTTC

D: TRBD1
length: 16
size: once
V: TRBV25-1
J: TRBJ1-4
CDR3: CASSEDGTGANEKLFF
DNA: TGTGCCAGCAGTGAGGATGGGACAGGGGCTAATGAAAAACTGTTTTTT

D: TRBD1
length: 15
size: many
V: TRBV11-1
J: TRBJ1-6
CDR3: CASSRDSPSVSPLHF
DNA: TGTGCCAGCAGCCGGGACAGTCCTAGCGTTTCACCCCTCCACTTT

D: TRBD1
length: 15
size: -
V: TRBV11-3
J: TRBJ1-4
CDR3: CASSIGQGVWEKLFF
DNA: TGTGCCAGCAGCATAGGACAGGGGGTTTGGGAAAAACTGTTTTTT

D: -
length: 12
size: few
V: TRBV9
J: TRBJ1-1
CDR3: CASSGPRIEAFF
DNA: TGTGCCAGCAGCGGTCCCCGTATTGAAGCTTTCTTT

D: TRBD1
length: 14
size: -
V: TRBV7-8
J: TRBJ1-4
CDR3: CASSPDRWYEKLFF
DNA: TGTGCCAGCAGCCCGGACAGGTGGTATGAAAAACTGTTTTTT

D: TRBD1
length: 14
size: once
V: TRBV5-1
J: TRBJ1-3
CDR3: CASSSQGRGNTIYF
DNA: TGCGCCAGCAGCTCACAGGGGAGAGGAAACACCATATATTTT

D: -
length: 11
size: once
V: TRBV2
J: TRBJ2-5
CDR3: CASKLQETQYF
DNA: TGTGCCAGCAAACTCCAAGAGACCCAGTACTTC

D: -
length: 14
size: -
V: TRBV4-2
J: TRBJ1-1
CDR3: CASSQGQLNTEAFF
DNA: TGTGCCAGCAGCCAAGGACAGCTGAACACTGAAGCTTTCTTT

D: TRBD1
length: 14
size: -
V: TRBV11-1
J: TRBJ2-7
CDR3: CASSPGTGQYEQYF
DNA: TGTGCCAGCAGCCCCGGGACAGGGCAGTACGAGCAGTACTTC

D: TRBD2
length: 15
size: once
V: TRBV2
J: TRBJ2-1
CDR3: CASSTGLAGNNEQFF
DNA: TGTGCCAGCAGCACCGGACTAGCGGGGAACAATGAGCAGTTCTTC

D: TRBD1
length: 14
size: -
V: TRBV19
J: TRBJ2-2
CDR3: CASSIAGGTGELFF
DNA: TGTGCCAGTAGTATAGCAGGGGGCACCGGGGAGCTGTTTTTT

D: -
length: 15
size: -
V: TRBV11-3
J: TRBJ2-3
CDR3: CASSLGGRSTDTQYF
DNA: TGTGCCAGCAGCTTAGGGGGGCGGAGCACAGATACGCAGTATTTT

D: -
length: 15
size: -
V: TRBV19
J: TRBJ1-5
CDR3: CASSITGRGNQPQHF
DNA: TGTGCCAGTAGTATCACAGGGCGCGGCAATCAGCCCCAGCATTTT

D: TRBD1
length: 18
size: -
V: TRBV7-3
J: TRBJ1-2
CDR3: CASSGNPGQGGKNYGYTF
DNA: TGTGCCAGCAGCGGGAACCCGGGACAGGGGGGAAAAAACTATGGCTACACCTTC

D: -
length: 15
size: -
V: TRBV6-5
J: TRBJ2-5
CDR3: CASSYSGRVGETQYF
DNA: TGTGCCAGCAGTTACTCTGGGCGGGTCGGAGAGACCCAGTACTTC

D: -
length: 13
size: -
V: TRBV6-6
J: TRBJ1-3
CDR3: CASSHNSGNTIYF
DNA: TGTGCCAGCAGCCACAACTCTGGAAACACCATATATTTT

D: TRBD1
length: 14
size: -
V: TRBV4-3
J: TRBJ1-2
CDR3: CASSQGTGFRGYTF
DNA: TGCGCCAGCAGCCAAGGGACAGGGTTTCGCGGCTACACCTTC

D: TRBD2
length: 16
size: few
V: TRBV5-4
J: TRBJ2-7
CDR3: CASSQPGVSGRNEQYF
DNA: TGTGCCAGCAGCCAACCCGGGGTTAGCGGGAGGAACGAGCAGTACTTC